This T cell receptor (beta chain) was sequenced in a study of blood T cells in healthy people across ages. CDR1 is MNHEY and CDR2 is SVGAGI in the germline V gene. Trimming removed 2 bases from V and 0 bases from J, with 7 bases in between. This CDR3 spans 14 amino acids. A sample-barcoded 5' primer and a J-beta primer mix were used in a second PCR of roughly 7 to 12 cycles. MiXCR was run by TCRdb on the 5' RACE reads, yielding one entry per CDR3 protein. The profile shows over a million distinct CDR3 sequences, 40% to 50% of them singletons. Many counts were recorded for this clonotype. Its antigen is as yet unknown. Findings and caveats of the study: Estimates of total diversity, which came from one million sequenced T cells, were considered to be underestimates.

The sequenced sample was blood. The clonotype was recovered from a woman between 18 and 29 years old in good health. The chain joins TRBV6-5 to TRBJ1-1, with TRBD1 as a possible D gene (6 bases). CDR3 sequence (DNA): TGTGCCAGCAGTTACGGGGGGCTGAACACTGAAGCTTTCTTT. This gives the protein CASSYGGLNTEAFF.